The next 10 T cell receptor beta chains were all read from a single sample in a study of blood T cell repertoires in COVID-19. Method: immunoSEQ multiplex PCR; TCRdb's copy keeps in-frame clones and lacks some. The sample has fewer than 200,000 clones, roughly 80% seen once. Sequenced input: peripheral blood. These receptors all come from a woman in her sixties or seventies with acute or convalescent COVID-19.

V usage is TRBV7-9 and J usage is TRBJ1-6, with 8 bases lining up with TRBD1. The J segment lost 9 bases and the V segment lost 3 bases, leaving 4 bases of the junction unmatched. Germline values: CDR1 SEHNR, CDR2 FQNEAQ (reference sequence). The CDR3 length is 14 residues. The CDR3 reads CASSFNRGGSPLHF. The CDR3 nucleotides read TGTGCCAGCAGCTTCAACAGGGGGGGTTCACCCCTCCACTTT.

This rearrangement joins TRBV24-1 to TRBJ2-3, with 8 bases that match TRBD1. CDR3 length: 13 amino acids. J was trimmed by 0 bases and V by 10 bases; bases with no gene match: 2. The germline V gene has CDR1 KGHDR and CDR2 SFDVKD. CDR3 nucleotide sequence: TGTGCCACTAGGGACAGGAGCACAGATACGCAGTATTTT. Its translation is CATRDRSTDTQYF.

This chain links TRBV7-2 with TRBJ2-2, with D perhaps TRBD2 (5 bases). V was shortened by 2 bases and J by 8 bases, with 12 bases between the two germline ends. The CDR3 is 14 amino acids. The germline V gene has CDR1 SGHTA and CDR2 FQGNSA. In nucleotides, the CDR3 is TGTGCCAGCAGCTTACGCCGGGGTTCGGGGGAGCTGTTTTTT. It codes for CASSLRRGSGELFF. The full variable domain, completed using reference TRBV7-2 and TRBJ2-2, is GAGVSQSPSNKVTEKGKDVELRCDPISGHTALYWYRQSLGQGLEFLIYFQGNSAPDKSGLPSDRFSAERTGGSVSTLTIQRTQQEDSAVYLCASSLRRGSGELFFGEGSRLTVL.

The J gene is TRBJ2-7, the V gene TRBV29-1; D unclear. The CDR3 is 14 amino acids. Deletions cut 1 base from V and 5 bases from J, with 15 bases between. Germline assignment: CDR1 SQVTM and CDR2 ANQGSEA. The CDR3 bases are TGCAGCGTTGAAGTGACGGGTTCTATCAACGAGCAGTACTTC. It encodes CSVEVTGSINEQYF.

This clone was detected only a few times. The V call is TRBV28, the J call TRBJ1-2; D uncertain. Deletions cut 1 base from V and 4 bases from J, with 10 bases between. CDR3 length: 14 residues. CDR1 is MDHEN, CDR2 SYDVKM, per germline. CDR3 nucleotide sequence: TGTGCCAGCAGTTTATCCGGTAACCCCTATGGCTACACCTTC. Translating it yields CASSLSGNPYGYTF.

The chain links TRBV7-2 to TRBJ2-5; the match to TRBD1 covers 9 bases. The ends lost 7 bases at V and 5 bases at J; junction bases unmatched: 5. CDR1 and CDR2 (germline): SGHTA, FQGNSA. The CDR3 totals 13 residues. CDR3 residues: CASKNRGPETQYF. CDR3 DNA sequence: TGTGCCAGCAAGAACAGGGGGCCGGAGACCCAGTACTTC. The whole variable domain, filled in from reference TRBV7-2 and TRBJ2-5, reads GAGVSQSPSNKVTEKGKDVELRCDPISGHTALYWYRQSLGQGLEFLIYFQGNSAPDKSGLPSDRFSAERTGGSVSTLTIQRTQQEDSAVYLCASKNRGPETQYFGPGTRLLVL.

V usage is TRBV7-2 and J usage is TRBJ2-3, with 9 bases matching TRBD2. J lost 4 bases, V lost 4 bases, and 9 bases had no gene match. The CDR3 spans 16 residues. In germline, CDR1 is SGHTA, CDR2 FQGNSA. The CDR3 spells CASSYDVGGGADTQYF. CDR3 sequence (DNA): TGTGCCAGCAGCTACGACGTGGGCGGGGGGGCAGATACGCAGTATTTT.

The chain has TRBV6-1 and TRBJ2-6; 7 bases fit TRBD1. The germline CDR1 and CDR2 sequences are MNHNS and SASEGT. With V trimmed by 3 bases and J by 0 bases, 11 bases remained unmatched. This CDR3 is built from 19 residues. The DNA for the CDR3 is TGTGCCAGCAGTGAGTTAAAAGGGGACAGCTACTCTGGGGCCAACGTCCTGACTTTC. Translated, it gives CASSELKGDSYSGANVLTF.

The rearrangement uses TRBV18 and TRBJ1-1, with D possibly TRBD1 on 5 matching bases. The V gene's germline CDR1 is KGHSH and CDR2 LQKENI. The V gene lost 3 bases and the J gene lost 1 base, with 12 bases spanning the gap. This CDR3 comprises 15 residues. Here the CDR3 DNA reads TGTGCCAGCTCACCTCGCGGGACGCAGAACACTGAAGCTTTCTTT. This codes for CASSPRGTQNTEAFF.

The chain carries TRBV9 and TRBJ2-1; D possibly corresponds to TRBD1 (6 bases). Looked up from germline, CDR1 is SGDLS and CDR2 is YYNGEE. The V end lost 4 bases, the J end lost 1 base, and 12 bases lay between the germline ends. This CDR3 is built from 15 residues. The DNA for the CDR3 is TGTGCCAGCAGCCCTTCCGGGACATCCTACAATGAGCAGTTCTTC. Its protein is CASSPSGTSYNEQFF.